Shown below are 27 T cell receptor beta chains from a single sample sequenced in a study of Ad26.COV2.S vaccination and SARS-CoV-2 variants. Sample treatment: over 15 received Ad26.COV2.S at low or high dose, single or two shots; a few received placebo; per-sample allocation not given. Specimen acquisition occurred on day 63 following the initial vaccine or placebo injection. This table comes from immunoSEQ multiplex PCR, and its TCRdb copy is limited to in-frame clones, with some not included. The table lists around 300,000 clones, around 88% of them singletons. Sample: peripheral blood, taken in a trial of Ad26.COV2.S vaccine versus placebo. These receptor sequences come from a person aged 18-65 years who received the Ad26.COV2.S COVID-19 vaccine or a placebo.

CDR3 sequence: CASLAGWNSPLHF. The CDR3 DNA reads TGTGCCAGCCTTGCAGGGTGGAATTCACCCCTCCACTTT. This sequence joins TRBV28 and TRBJ1-6, with a weak D call TRBD1 (5 bases). The length of the CDR3 is 13 residues. CDR1 and CDR2 from the germline V gene are MDHEN and SYDVKM. The V gene lost 8 bases and the J gene lost 7 bases, with 12 bases spanning the gap. The variable domain in full, with the rest retrieved from reference TRBV28 and TRBJ1-6, is DVKVTQSSRYLVKRTGEKVFLECVQDMDHENMFWYRQDPGLGLRLIYFSYDVKMKEKGDIPEGYSVSREKKERFSLILESASTNQTSMYLCASLAGWNSPLHFGNGTRLTVT.

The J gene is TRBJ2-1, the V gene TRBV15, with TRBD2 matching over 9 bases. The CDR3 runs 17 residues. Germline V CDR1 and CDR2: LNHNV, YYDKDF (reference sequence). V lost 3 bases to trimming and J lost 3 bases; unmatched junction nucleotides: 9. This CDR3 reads CATSSTGSGGIYNEQFF. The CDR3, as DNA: TGTGCCACCAGCAGTACCGGGAGCGGGGGGATCTACAATGAGCAGTTCTTC.

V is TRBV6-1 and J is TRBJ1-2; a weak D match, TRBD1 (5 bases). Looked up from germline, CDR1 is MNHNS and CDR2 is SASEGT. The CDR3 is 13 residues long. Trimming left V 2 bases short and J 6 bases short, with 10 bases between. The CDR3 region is CASSESGIDGYTF. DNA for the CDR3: TGTGCCAGCAGTGAATCAGGGATAGATGGCTACACCTTC.

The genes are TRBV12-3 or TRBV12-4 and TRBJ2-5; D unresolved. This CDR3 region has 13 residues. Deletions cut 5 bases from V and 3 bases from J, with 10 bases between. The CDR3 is CASSPATEETQYF. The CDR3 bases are TGTGCCAGCAGTCCGGCGACGGAAGAGACCCAGTACTTC.

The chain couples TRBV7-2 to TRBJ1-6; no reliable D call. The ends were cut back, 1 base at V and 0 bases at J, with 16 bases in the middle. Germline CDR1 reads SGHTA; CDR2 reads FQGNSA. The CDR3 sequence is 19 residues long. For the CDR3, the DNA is TGTGCCAGCAGCTTAGAAGGGATCTCAACTAGCTCCTATAATTCACCCCTCCACTTT. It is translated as CASSLEGISTSSYNSPLHF.

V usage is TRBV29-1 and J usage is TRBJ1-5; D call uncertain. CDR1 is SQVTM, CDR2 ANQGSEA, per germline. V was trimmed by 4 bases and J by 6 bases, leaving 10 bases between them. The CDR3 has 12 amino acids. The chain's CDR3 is CSVGDWSQPQHF. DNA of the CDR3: TGCAGCGTTGGAGACTGGAGTCAGCCCCAGCATTTT. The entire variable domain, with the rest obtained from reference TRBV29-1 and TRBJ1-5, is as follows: SAVISQKPSRDICQRGTSLTIQCQVDSQVTMMFWYRQQPGQSLTLIATANQGSEATYESGFVIDKFPISRPNLTFSTLTVSNMSPEDSSIYLCSVGDWSQPQHFGDGTRLSIL.

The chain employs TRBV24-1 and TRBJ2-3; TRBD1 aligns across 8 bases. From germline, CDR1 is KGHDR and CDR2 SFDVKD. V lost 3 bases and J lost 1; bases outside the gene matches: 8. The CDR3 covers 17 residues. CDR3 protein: CATSDPGTGGRTDTQYF. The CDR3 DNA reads TGTGCCACCAGTGATCCCGGGACAGGCGGACGCACAGATACGCAGTATTTT.

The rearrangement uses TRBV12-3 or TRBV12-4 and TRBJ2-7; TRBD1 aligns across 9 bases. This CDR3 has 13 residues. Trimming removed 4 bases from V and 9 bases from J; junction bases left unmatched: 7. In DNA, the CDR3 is TGTGCCAGCAGTTATTCGGGACAGGGATGGCAGTACTTC. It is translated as CASSYSGQGWQYF.

CDR3 in DNA: TGTGCCAGCAGTCCCCCACAGGGGGGAGCTTTCTTT. This translates into CASSPPQGGAFF. This chain links TRBV28 with TRBJ1-1; 8 bases are a match to TRBD1. This CDR3 has 12 amino acids. The germline V gene encodes CDR1 MDHEN and CDR2 SYDVKM. V was clipped by 5 bases and J by 10 bases; unmatched bases: 6.

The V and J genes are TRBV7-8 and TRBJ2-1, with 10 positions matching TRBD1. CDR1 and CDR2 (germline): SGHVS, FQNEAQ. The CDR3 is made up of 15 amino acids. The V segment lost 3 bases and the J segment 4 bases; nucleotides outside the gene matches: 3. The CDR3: CASSFDRGLYNEQFF. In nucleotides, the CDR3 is TGTGCCAGCAGCTTCGACAGGGGGCTTTACAATGAGCAGTTCTTC.

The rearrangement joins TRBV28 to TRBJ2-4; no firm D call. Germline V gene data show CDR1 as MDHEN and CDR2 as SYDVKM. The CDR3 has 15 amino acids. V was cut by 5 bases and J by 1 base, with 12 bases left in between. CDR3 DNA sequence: TGTGCCAGCAGTCCCACCGGTTTGGCCAAAAACATTCAGTACTTC. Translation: CASSPTGLAKNIQYF. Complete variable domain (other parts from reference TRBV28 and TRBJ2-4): DVKVTQSSRYLVKRTGEKVFLECVQDMDHENMFWYRQDPGLGLRLIYFSYDVKMKEKGDIPEGYSVSREKKERFSLILESASTNQTSMYLCASSPTGLAKNIQYFGAGTRLSVL.

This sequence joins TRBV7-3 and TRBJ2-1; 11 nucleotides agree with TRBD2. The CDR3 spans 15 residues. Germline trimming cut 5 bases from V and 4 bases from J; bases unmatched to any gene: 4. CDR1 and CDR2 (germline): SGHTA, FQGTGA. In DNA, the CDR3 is TGTGCCAGCAGCAGAGGGACTAGCGGATACAATGAGCAGTTCTTC. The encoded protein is CASSRGTSGYNEQFF.

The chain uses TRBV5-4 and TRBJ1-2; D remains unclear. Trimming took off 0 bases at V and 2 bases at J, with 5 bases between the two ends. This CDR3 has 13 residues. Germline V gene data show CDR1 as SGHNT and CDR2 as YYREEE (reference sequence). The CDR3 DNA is TGTGCCAGCAGCTTGGAAGAGAACTATGGCTACACCTTC. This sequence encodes CASSLEENYGYTF.

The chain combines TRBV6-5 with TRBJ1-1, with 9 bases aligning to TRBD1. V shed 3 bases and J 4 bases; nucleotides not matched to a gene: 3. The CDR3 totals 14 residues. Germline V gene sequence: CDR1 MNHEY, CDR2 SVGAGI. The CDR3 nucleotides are TGTGCCAGCAGTTATTCGGACAGGGGCACTGAAGCTTTCTTT. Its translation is CASSYSDRGTEAFF.

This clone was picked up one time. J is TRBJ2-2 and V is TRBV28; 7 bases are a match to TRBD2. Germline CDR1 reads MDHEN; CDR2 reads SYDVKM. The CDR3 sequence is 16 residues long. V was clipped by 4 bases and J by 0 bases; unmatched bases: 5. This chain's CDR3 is CASSYLSGANTGELFF. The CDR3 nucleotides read TGTGCCAGCAGTTACCTGAGCGGGGCGAACACCGGGGAGCTGTTTTTT.

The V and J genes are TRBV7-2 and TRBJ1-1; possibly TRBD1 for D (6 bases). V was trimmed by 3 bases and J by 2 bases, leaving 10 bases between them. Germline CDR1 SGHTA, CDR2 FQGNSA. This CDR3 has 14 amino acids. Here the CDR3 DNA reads TGTGCCAGCAGCTTCCGACAGGTAAACACTGAAGCTTTCTTT. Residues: CASSFRQVNTEAFF.

The CDR3 spells CASSPLGGLANEKLFF. The DNA for the CDR3 is TGTGCCAGCAGCCCCCTGGGGGGGCTTGCTAATGAAAAACTGTTTTTT. V is TRBV9 and J is TRBJ1-4; perhaps TRBD1 as D (6 bases). The V end lost 4 bases, the J end lost 3 bases, and 16 bases lay between the germline ends. The germline V gene has CDR1 SGDLS and CDR2 YYNGEE. This CDR3 is 16 amino acids long.

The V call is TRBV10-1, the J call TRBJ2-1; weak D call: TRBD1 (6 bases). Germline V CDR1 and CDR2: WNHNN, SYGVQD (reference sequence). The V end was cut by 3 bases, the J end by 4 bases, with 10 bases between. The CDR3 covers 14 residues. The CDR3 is CASSDGTSYNEQFF. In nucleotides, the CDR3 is TGCGCCAGCAGTGATGGGACATCATACAATGAGCAGTTCTTC.

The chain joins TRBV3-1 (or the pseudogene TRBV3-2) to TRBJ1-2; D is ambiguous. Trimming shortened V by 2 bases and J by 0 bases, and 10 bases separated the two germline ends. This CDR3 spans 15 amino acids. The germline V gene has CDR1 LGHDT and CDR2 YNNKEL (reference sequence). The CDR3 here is CASSQSSVPNYGYTF. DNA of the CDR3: TGTGCCAGCAGCCAAAGCTCAGTACCTAACTATGGCTACACCTTC.

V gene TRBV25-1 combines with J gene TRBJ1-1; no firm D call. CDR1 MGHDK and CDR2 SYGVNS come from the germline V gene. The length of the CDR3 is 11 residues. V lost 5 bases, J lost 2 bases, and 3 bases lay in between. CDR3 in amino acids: CASSRNTEAFF. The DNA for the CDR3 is TGTGCCAGCAGTAGAAACACTGAAGCTTTCTTT. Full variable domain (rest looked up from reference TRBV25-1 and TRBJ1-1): EADIYQTPRYLVIGTGKKITLECSQTMGHDKMYWYQQDPGMELHLIHYSYGVNSTEKGDLSSESTVSRIRTEHFPLTLESARPSHTSQYLCASSRNTEAFFGQGTRLTVV.

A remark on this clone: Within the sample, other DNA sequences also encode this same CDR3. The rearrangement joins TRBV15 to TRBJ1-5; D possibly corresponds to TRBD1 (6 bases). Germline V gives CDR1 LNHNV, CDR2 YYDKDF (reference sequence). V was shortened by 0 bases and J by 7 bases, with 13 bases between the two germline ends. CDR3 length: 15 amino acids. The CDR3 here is CATSRDRGVGQPQHF. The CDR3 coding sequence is TGTGCCACCAGCAGAGATAGGGGGGTGGGGCAGCCCCAGCATTTT.

CDR3 sequence reads: CASSLALAGRQGQFF. The CDR3 DNA reads TGTGCCAGCAGCTTAGCTCTAGCGGGACGCCAGGGGCAGTTCTTC. V gene TRBV7-9 combines with J gene TRBJ2-1; 9 bases line up with TRBD2. The CDR3 has 15 amino acids. Germline CDR1 SEHNR, CDR2 FQNEAQ (reference sequence). Germline trimming cut 0 bases from V and 12 bases from J; bases unmatched to any gene: 9.

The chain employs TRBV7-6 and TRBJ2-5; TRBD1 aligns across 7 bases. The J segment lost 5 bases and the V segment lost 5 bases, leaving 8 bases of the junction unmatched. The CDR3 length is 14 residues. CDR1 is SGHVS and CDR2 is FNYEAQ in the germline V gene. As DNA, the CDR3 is TGTGCCAGCAGCGACCCGACAGGGTTGGAGACCCAGTACTTC. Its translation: CASSDPTGLETQYF.

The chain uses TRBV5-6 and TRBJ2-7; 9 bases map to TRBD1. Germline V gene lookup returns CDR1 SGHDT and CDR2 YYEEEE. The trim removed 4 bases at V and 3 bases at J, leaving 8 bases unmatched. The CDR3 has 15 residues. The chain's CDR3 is CASSPGQGRNYEQYF. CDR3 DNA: TGTGCCAGCAGCCCTGGACAGGGGAGGAACTACGAGCAGTACTTC. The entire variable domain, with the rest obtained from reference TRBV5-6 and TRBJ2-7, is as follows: DAGVTQSPTHLIKTRGQQVTLRCSPKSGHDTVSWYQQALGQGPQFIFQYYEEEERQRGNFPDRFSGHQFPNYSSELNVNALLLGDSALYLCASSPGQGRNYEQYFGPGTRLTVT.

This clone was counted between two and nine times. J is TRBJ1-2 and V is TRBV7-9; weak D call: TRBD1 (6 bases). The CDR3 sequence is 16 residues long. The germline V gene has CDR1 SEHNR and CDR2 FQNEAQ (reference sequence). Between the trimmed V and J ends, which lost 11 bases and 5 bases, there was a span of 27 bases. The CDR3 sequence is CALRRGDAWNAYGYTF. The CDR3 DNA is TGTGCCCTCCGGAGGGGGGATGCGTGGAACGCTTATGGCTACACCTTC. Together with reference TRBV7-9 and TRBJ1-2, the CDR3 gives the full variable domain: DTGVSQNPRHKITKRGQNVTFRCDPISEHNRLYWYRQTLGQGPEFLTYFQNEAQLEKSRLLSDRFSAERPKGSFSTLEIQRTEQGDSAMYLCALRRGDAWNAYGYTFGSGTRLTVV.

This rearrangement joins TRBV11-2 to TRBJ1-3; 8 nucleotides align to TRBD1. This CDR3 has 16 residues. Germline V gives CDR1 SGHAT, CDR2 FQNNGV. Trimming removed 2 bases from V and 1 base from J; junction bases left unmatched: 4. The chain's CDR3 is CASSLTDRASGNTIYF. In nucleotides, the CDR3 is TGTGCCAGCAGCTTAACGGACAGGGCGTCTGGAAACACCATATATTTT. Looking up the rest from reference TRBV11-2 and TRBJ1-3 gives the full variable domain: EAGVAQSPRYKIIEKRQSVAFWCNPISGHATLYWYQQILGQGPKLLIQFQNNGVVDDSQLPKDRFSAERLKGVDSTLKIQPAKLEDSAVYLCASSLTDRASGNTIYFGEGSWLTVV.

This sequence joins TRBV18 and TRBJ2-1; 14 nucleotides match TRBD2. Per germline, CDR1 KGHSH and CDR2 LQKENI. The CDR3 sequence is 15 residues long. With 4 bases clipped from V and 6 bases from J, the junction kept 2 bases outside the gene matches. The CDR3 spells CASSLGLAGVNEQFF. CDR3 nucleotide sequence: TGTGCCAGCTCACTGGGACTAGCGGGAGTCAATGAGCAGTTCTTC.